One sample yielded the 25 T cell receptor beta chains listed below, sequenced in a study of Ad26.COV2.S vaccination and SARS-CoV-2 variants. Method: immunoSEQ multiplex PCR; TCRdb's copy keeps in-frame clones and lacks some. The repertoire holds 300,000 to 350,000 clones, 85% to 90% seen once, with around 5% in the top ten. The treatment here: 19 received Ad26.COV2.S at low or high dose, single or two shots; 5 received placebo; per-sample allocation not given. The investigators took samples on day 63 after the first vaccine or placebo injection. Specimen: peripheral blood, collected in a trial of Ad26.COV2.S vaccine versus placebo. The receptors originated from a person between 18 and 59 years old who received the Ad26.COV2.S COVID-19 vaccine or a placebo.

Here the CDR3 reads CSVPYGSSVYEQFF. CDR3 sequence (DNA): TGCAGCGTTCCATATGGGTCTAGTGTCTATGAGCAGTTCTTC. The chain combines TRBV29-1 with TRBJ2-1, with D unclear. Trimming took 5 bases from V and 8 from J, leaving 19 bases between them. The CDR3 is made up of 14 amino acids. Germline values: CDR1 SQVTM, CDR2 ANQGSEA.

V and J are TRBV27 and TRBJ1-5, with TRBD1 matching over 11 bases. V trimming: 8 bases; J trimming: 0 bases; junction bases outside the gene matches: 18. Germline CDR1 is MNHEY and CDR2 is SMNVEV (reference sequence). This CDR3 contains 20 residues. DNA for the CDR3: TGTGCCAGCGCGAGGGGCCTAGGACAGGGGGCACGGTATAGCAATCAGCCCCAGCATTTT. Residues: CASARGLGQGARYSNQPQHF.

The V call is TRBV18, the J call TRBJ2-5, with TRBD2 as a possible D gene (5 bases). Trimming shortened V by 4 bases and J by 4 bases, and 19 bases separated the two germline ends. The CDR3 has 16 amino acids. Per the germline V gene, CDR1 is KGHSH and CDR2 is LQKENI. The CDR3 DNA reads as TGTGCCAGCTCACTTCGGGAAGGGAACGGGCGAGAGACCCAGTACTTC. As protein: CASSLREGNGRETQYF.

In its sample, this clone was seen once. The V gene is TRBV7-9, the J gene TRBJ2-7; D is unclear. The germline V gene has CDR1 SEHNR and CDR2 FQNEAQ (reference sequence). Deletions cut 6 bases from V and 2 bases from J, with 11 bases between. The CDR3 is 13 amino acids. The CDR3 DNA reads TGTGCCAGCAGGTCGACGGAAACCTACGAGCAGTACTTC. Protein sequence: CASRSTETYEQYF.

V gene TRBV7-2 combines with J gene TRBJ2-5; tentative D call: TRBD2 (6 bases). V lost 3 bases and J 4 bases, leaving 9 bases between the germline ends. CDR3 length equals 13 residues. Germline CDR1 is SGHTA and CDR2 is FQGNSA. The CDR3 loop is CASSFSGGETQYF. CDR3 DNA: TGTGCCAGCAGCTTTAGCGGAGGAGAGACCCAGTACTTC.

This chain uses TRBV7-2 with TRBJ2-1; no clear D. The germline gives CDR1 SGHTA, CDR2 FQGNSA. The germline V and J ends were trimmed by 1 base and 1 base, with 8 bases remaining between them. The CDR3 has 15 amino acids. The DNA of the CDR3 is TGTGCCAGCAGCTTAGTAGTCTGGTCCTACAATGAGCAGTTCTTC. This gives the protein CASSLVVWSYNEQFF.

The rearrangement joins TRBV11-2 to TRBJ2-3, with TRBD1 matching 7 bases. The CDR3 consists of 16 residues. Germline CDR1 SGHAT, CDR2 FQNNGV. With V trimmed by 4 bases and J by 0 bases, 7 bases remained unmatched. As DNA, the CDR3 is TGTGCCAGCAGCTCCTCCCAGGGGGAGAGCACAGATACGCAGTATTTT. Protein: CASSSSQGESTDTQYF.

The genes are TRBV7-8 and TRBJ2-3; no firm D call. V was cut by 5 bases and J by 5 bases, with 14 bases left in between. This CDR3 has 14 amino acids. Germline-derived CDR1 and CDR2 are SGHVS and FQNEAQ. The DNA for the CDR3 is TGTGCCAGCAGCCCCGAGATTCTAGGAGATACGCAGTATTTT. It encodes CASSPEILGDTQYF.

V and J are TRBV7-8 and TRBJ1-1; 9 nucleotides match TRBD1. The germline gives CDR1 SGHVS, CDR2 FQNEAQ. The CDR3 length is 14 residues. V lost 3 bases, J lost 1 base, and 0 bases stayed unmatched. CDR3 nucleotides: TGTGCCAGCAGCTTGGGACAGGGGAACACTGAAGCTTTCTTT. Protein: CASSLGQGNTEAFF.

In this sample, this clone turned up a few times. V is TRBV7-2 and J is TRBJ1-5; 8 positions agree with TRBD1. There are 16 residues in the CDR3. Germline-derived CDR1 and CDR2 are SGHTA and FQGNSA. Trimming cost V 0 bases and J 1 base; bases outside gene matches: 2. This chain's CDR3 is CASSLAQGASNQPQHF. The CDR3 bases are TGTGCCAGCAGCTTAGCGCAGGGGGCGAGCAATCAGCCCCAGCATTTT.

The gene calls are TRBV27 and TRBJ1-2; a possible D gene is TRBD1 (6 bases). V lost 2 bases and J 8 bases, leaving 18 bases between the germline ends. The CDR3 covers 15 residues. CDR1 and CDR2 (germline): MNHEY, SMNVEV (reference sequence). The DNA of the CDR3 is TGTGCCAGCAGTTTAAGTTCTACGGGACATTTGGGCTACACCTTC. It encodes CASSLSSTGHLGYTF.

This clone was found once. The V call is TRBV6-6, the J call TRBJ2-1; tentative D call: TRBD2 (6 bases). The germline V and J ends were trimmed by 5 bases and 4 bases, with 9 bases remaining between them. The germline V gene encodes CDR1 MNHNY and CDR2 SVGAGI (reference sequence). The CDR3 runs to 13 residues. In DNA, the CDR3 is TGTGCCAGCAGTGGGAGGACATACAATGAGCAGTTCTTC. Its translation: CASSGRTYNEQFF.

This clone came up a few times. V and J are TRBV9 and TRBJ1-6; D unresolved. Between the trimmed V and J ends, which lost 0 bases and 7 bases, there was a span of 8 bases. This CDR3 has 14 residues. The germline gives CDR1 SGDLS, CDR2 YYNGEE. The CDR3 region is CASSVGDPNSPLHF. CDR3 DNA: TGTGCCAGCAGCGTAGGGGATCCCAATTCACCCCTCCACTTT. The full variable domain, in which reference TRBV9 and TRBJ1-6 provide the parts outside the CDR3, is DSGVTQTPKHLITATGQRVTLRCSPRSGDLSVYWYQQSLDQGLQFLIQYYNGEERAKGNILERFSAQQFPDLHSELNLSSLELGDSALYFCASSVGDPNSPLHFGNGTRLTVT.

V usage is TRBV12-5 and J usage is TRBJ1-1; 8 nucleotides align to TRBD1. This CDR3 comprises 15 residues. V was clipped by 2 bases and J by 4 bases; unmatched bases: 6. In germline, CDR1 is LGHNT, CDR2 FRNRAP. This CDR3 is CASGLLRTGPTEAFF. The DNA of the CDR3 is TGTGCTAGTGGTTTGTTACGGACAGGGCCCACTGAAGCTTTCTTT.

The chain combines TRBV9 with TRBJ1-6, with TRBD1 matching over 10 bases. The germline V gene encodes CDR1 SGDLS and CDR2 YYNGEE. This CDR3 comprises 15 residues. Germline trimming cut 2 bases from V and 8 bases from J; bases unmatched to any gene: 4. The DNA for the CDR3 is TGTGCCAGCAGCGTTCGAGGGACAGGGGATTCACCCCTCCACTTT. Amino acids: CASSVRGTGDSPLHF.

This clone was observed once. The chain carries TRBV29-1 and TRBJ1-3; D unclear. CDR1 SQVTM and CDR2 ANQGSEA come from the germline V gene. The CDR3 has 13 residues. V was cut by 5 bases and J by 4 bases, with 12 bases left in between. The CDR3 sequence: CSVINTRGNTIYF. CDR3 DNA sequence: TGCAGCGTTATTAACACCCGAGGAAACACCATATATTTT.

The CDR3 nucleotides read TGTGCCAGCTCCGTCGGGACCGGGACTTCGGCCTTCTATGGCTACACCTTC. Its translation is CASSVGTGTSAFYGYTF. The chain couples TRBV18 to TRBJ1-2; D may be TRBD1 (5 bases). The V end was cut by 6 bases, the J end by 4 bases, with 24 bases between. The CDR3 has 17 residues. Looked up from germline, CDR1 is KGHSH and CDR2 is LQKENI.

The genes are TRBV5-1 and TRBJ1-1; weak D call: TRBD1 (6 bases). Per germline, CDR1 SGHRS and CDR2 YFSETQ. The CDR3 extends over 12 amino acids. V gave up 6 bases and J gave up 4 bases, with 10 bases separating them. CDR3 in amino acids: CASKQGGTEAFF. The CDR3 DNA is TGCGCCAGCAAACAGGGAGGCACTGAAGCTTTCTTT.

The V gene is TRBV11-1, the J gene TRBJ1-2; 9 nucleotides agree with TRBD1. Trimming removed 5 bases from V and 5 bases from J; junction bases left unmatched: 12. Germline V lookup: CDR1 SGHAT, CDR2 FQDESV (reference sequence). This CDR3 is built from 16 residues. The CDR3 DNA sequence: TGTGCCAGCAGCCGATTATCACAGGGGGCTGGATATGGCTACACCTTC. This codes for CASSRLSQGAGYGYTF.

This clone was seen once. The chain couples TRBV12-3 or TRBV12-4 to TRBJ2-3, with D possibly being TRBD2 (5 bases). V was trimmed by 8 bases and J by 8 bases, leaving 14 bases between them. The CDR3 is 12 amino acids. The CDR3: CASAAPAGTQYF. Here the CDR3 DNA reads TGTGCCAGCGCGGCCCCGGCGGGTACGCAGTATTTT.

Turning to this clone: The junction departs from the called germline gene at one end, perhaps through a read error. The chain joins TRBV6-5 to TRBJ1-4; a possible D gene is TRBD1 (5 bases). The length of the CDR3 is 13 residues. Germline CDR1 MNHEY, CDR2 SVGAGI. CDR3 sequence: CGSTWGKWEKLFF. As DNA, the CDR3 is TGTGGCAGCACGTGGGGCAAATGGGAAAAACTGTTTTTT.

In this sample, this clone turned up once. The genes are TRBV7-2 and TRBJ2-3, with 7 positions matching TRBD2. Germline loops: CDR1 SGHTA, CDR2 FQGNSA. This CDR3 contains 15 residues. The junction had 8 bases not matched to a gene; V was cut back by 4 bases and J by 4 bases. CDR3 sequence: CASSSLGRSPDTQYF. The CDR3 nucleotides read TGTGCCAGCAGCTCTCTCGGGAGGTCCCCAGATACGCAGTATTTT.

The CDR3 protein is CASSPAAGGPNTGELFF. The DNA of the CDR3 is TGTGCCAGCTCACCAGCAGCGGGGGGGCCGAACACCGGGGAGCTGTTTTTT. The chain carries TRBV18 and TRBJ2-2; 10 bases fit TRBD2. The V gene end was trimmed by 2 bases and the J gene end by 0 bases; junction bases not matched to a gene: 3. CDR3 size: 17 residues. Germline V gives CDR1 KGHSH, CDR2 LQKENI.

The V call is TRBV7-6, the J call TRBJ2-1, with D tentatively TRBD2 (5 bases). Germline CDR1 and CDR2: SGHVS and FNYEAQ. The CDR3 loop spans 14 amino acids. V lost 1 base to trimming and J lost 5 bases, with 9 bases between them. The CDR3: CASSLVSSDNEQFF. DNA for the CDR3: TGTGCCAGCAGCTTAGTAAGTAGCGACAATGAGCAGTTCTTC.

V usage is TRBV6-2 or TRBV6-3 and J usage is TRBJ1-1; D remains ambiguous. CDR1 is MNHEY, CDR2 SVGEGT, per germline. This CDR3 is built from 14 residues. V was clipped by 2 bases and J by 1 base, with 8 bases between them. This CDR3 is CASSYLAGNTEAFF. In DNA, the CDR3 is TGTGCCAGCAGTTACCTGGCCGGGAACACTGAAGCTTTCTTT.